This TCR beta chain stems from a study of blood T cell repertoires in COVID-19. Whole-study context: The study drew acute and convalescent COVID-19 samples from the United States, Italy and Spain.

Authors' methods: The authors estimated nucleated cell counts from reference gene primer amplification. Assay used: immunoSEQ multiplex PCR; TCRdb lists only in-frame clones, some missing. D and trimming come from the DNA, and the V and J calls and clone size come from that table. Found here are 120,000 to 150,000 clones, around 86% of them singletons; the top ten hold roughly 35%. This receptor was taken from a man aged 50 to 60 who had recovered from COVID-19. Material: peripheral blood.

DNA of the CDR3: TGCGCCAGCAGCTTGCCTATCACGACAGTAAACACCGGGGAGCTGTTTTTT. It encodes CASSLPITTVNTGELFF. The chain couples TRBV5-1 to TRBJ2-2; D is perhaps TRBD1 (5 bases). The CDR3 is 17 amino acids. V lost 1 base, J lost 2 bases, and 15 bases lay in between. Looked up from germline, CDR1 is SGHRS and CDR2 is YFSETQ.